A selection of T cell receptor beta chains follows, all from one sample in a study of blood T cell repertoires in COVID-19. Some clones are missing from TCRdb's copy, which holds only in-frame ones; the method was immunoSEQ multiplex PCR. This table has under 200,000 clones, approximately 88% appearing once. The sample taken for sequencing was PBMCs or T cells enriched from blood (not recorded which). These TCRs come from a woman aged 60 to 75 who had recovered from COVID-19. The conserved cysteine and the conserved F or W are not part of the CDR3 here.

j_gene: TRBJ1-1
v_gene: TRBV3-1/TRBV3-2
CDR3aa: ASSRAGENTEAF

j_gene: TRBJ1-5
v_gene: TRBV2
CDR3aa: ASSKFSWDKGQPQH

j_gene: TRBJ2-1
v_gene: TRBV30
CDR3aa: AWSNLGLAGGNEQF

j_gene: TRBJ2-7
v_gene: TRBV7-9
CDR3aa: ASSPRGSTYEQY

j_gene: TRBJ1-4
v_gene: TRBV7-9
CDR3aa: ASSLPGGQSNEKLF

j_gene: TRBJ1-1
v_gene: TRBV19
CDR3aa: ASSTITGGTEAF

j_gene: TRBJ1-2
v_gene: TRBV28
CDR3aa: ASSLGTGSYGYT

j_gene: TRBJ1-2
v_gene: TRBV28
CDR3aa: ASSLSSGYGYT

j_gene: TRBJ2-1
v_gene: TRBV2
CDR3aa: ATQPSGPYNEQF

j_gene: TRBJ2-2
v_gene: TRBV4-1
CDR3aa: ASSQVAWEETGELF

j_gene: TRBJ2-2
v_gene: TRBV19
CDR3aa: ASSIARGPGELF

j_gene: TRBJ1-2
v_gene: TRBV2
CDR3aa: ASRKLDRTRYGYT

j_gene: TRBJ1-5
v_gene: TRBV18
CDR3aa: ASSPSAGVNSNQPQH

j_gene: TRBJ2-1
v_gene: TRBV11-2
CDR3aa: ASSLGRGNEQF

j_gene: TRBJ2-5
v_gene: TRBV7-2
CDR3aa: ASSLGTSGETQY

j_gene: TRBJ2-1
v_gene: TRBV5-4
CDR3aa: ASSLGGLAGADEQF

j_gene: TRBJ2-1
v_gene: TRBV25-1
CDR3aa: ASSNDRGYNEQF

j_gene: TRBJ1-2
v_gene: TRBV7-8
CDR3aa: ASSLARQSYGYT

j_gene: TRBJ2-1
v_gene: TRBV3-1/TRBV3-2
CDR3aa: ASSQDNSRDRGKF

j_gene: TRBJ2-7
v_gene: TRBV3-1/TRBV3-2
CDR3aa: ASSLREAEQY

j_gene: TRBJ2-7
v_gene: TRBV27
CDR3aa: ASSFRAGATHEQY

j_gene: TRBJ2-5
v_gene: TRBV30
CDR3aa: AWFRQGSYQETQY

j_gene: TRBJ2-2
v_gene: TRBV10-2
CDR3aa: ASSENVGAAGELF

j_gene: TRBJ1-1
v_gene: TRBV28
CDR3aa: ASRSGYFEAF

j_gene: TRBJ2-7
v_gene: TRBV2
CDR3aa: ASSRGGASGEQY

j_gene: TRBJ1-2
v_gene: TRBV6-6
CDR3aa: ASSPRQGPYGYT

j_gene: TRBJ2-3
v_gene: TRBV4-1
CDR3aa: ASSRLAGGQDTQY

j_gene: TRBJ2-3
v_gene: TRBV2
CDR3aa: ASIPGVGVSTDTQY

j_gene: TRBJ2-5
v_gene: TRBV5-1
CDR3aa: ASSQGSQETQY

j_gene: TRBJ1-1
v_gene: TRBV27
CDR3aa: ASSLSRDSIVTEAF

j_gene: TRBJ1-1
v_gene: TRBV11-3
CDR3aa: ASSLDGRTGADEAF

j_gene: TRBJ1-3
v_gene: TRBV30
CDR3aa: GSGGLTGNTIY

j_gene: TRBJ1-4
v_gene: TRBV5-1
CDR3aa: ASSFRTASGEKLF

j_gene: TRBJ1-6
v_gene: TRBV5-4
CDR3aa: ASSNPGRGHSPLH

j_gene: TRBJ2-2
v_gene: TRBV6-5
CDR3aa: ASRNGGATGELF

j_gene: TRBJ1-4
v_gene: TRBV30
CDR3aa: AWSVLQAGEKLF

j_gene: TRBJ2-7
v_gene: TRBV20-1
CDR3aa: SASALGTSGSYEQY

j_gene: TRBJ2-3
v_gene: TRBV29-1
CDR3aa: SVEDQVDRQY

j_gene: TRBJ2-2
v_gene: TRBV7-3
CDR3aa: ASSVLDRGQFKNTGELF

j_gene: TRBJ1-2
v_gene: TRBV5-1
CDR3aa: ASSLGSAGGYDNYGYT

j_gene: TRBJ1-4
v_gene: TRBV30
CDR3aa: AWSETGLNEKLF

j_gene: TRBJ2-7
v_gene: TRBV7-8
CDR3aa: ASSIRETYEQY

j_gene: TRBJ2-7
v_gene: TRBV6-2/TRBV6-3
CDR3aa: ASSPFHEQY

j_gene: TRBJ2-5
v_gene: TRBV27
CDR3aa: ASSFTTGTGVETQY

j_gene: TRBJ1-1
v_gene: TRBV7-9
CDR3aa: ASSLQSEAF

j_gene: TRBJ2-2
v_gene: TRBV28
CDR3aa: ASSSLRGREVTGELF

j_gene: TRBJ2-1
v_gene: TRBV10-3
CDR3aa: AISESLANYNEQF

j_gene: TRBJ2-3
v_gene: TRBV5-6
CDR3aa: ASSLLAGGPWTDTQY

j_gene: TRBJ1-6
v_gene: TRBV28
CDR3aa: ASSLRDSPLH

j_gene: TRBJ2-2
v_gene: TRBV10-3
CDR3aa: AISGTGNTGELF

j_gene: TRBJ1-4
v_gene: TRBV12-3/TRBV12-4
CDR3aa: ASSRTNNEKLF

j_gene: TRBJ1-1
v_gene: TRBV19
CDR3aa: ATTGLTEAF

j_gene: TRBJ2-3
v_gene: TRBV5-1
CDR3aa: ASSLTGLAGGTDTQY

j_gene: TRBJ2-1
v_gene: TRBV28
CDR3aa: ASSTWRSGRAASYNEQF

j_gene: TRBJ1-6
v_gene: TRBV5-4
CDR3aa: ASSSQLDSPLH

j_gene: TRBJ1-2
v_gene: TRBV10-3
CDR3aa: AISEAGGYT

j_gene: TRBJ2-4
v_gene: TRBV3-1/TRBV3-2
CDR3aa: ASSQRDWGSKNIQY

j_gene: TRBJ2-3
v_gene: TRBV5-4
CDR3aa: ASSAGQENTQY

j_gene: TRBJ1-1
v_gene: TRBV21-1
CDR3aa: ASSPTGRMNTEAF

j_gene: TRBJ1-3
v_gene: TRBV7-2
CDR3aa: ASSPLRSGNTIY